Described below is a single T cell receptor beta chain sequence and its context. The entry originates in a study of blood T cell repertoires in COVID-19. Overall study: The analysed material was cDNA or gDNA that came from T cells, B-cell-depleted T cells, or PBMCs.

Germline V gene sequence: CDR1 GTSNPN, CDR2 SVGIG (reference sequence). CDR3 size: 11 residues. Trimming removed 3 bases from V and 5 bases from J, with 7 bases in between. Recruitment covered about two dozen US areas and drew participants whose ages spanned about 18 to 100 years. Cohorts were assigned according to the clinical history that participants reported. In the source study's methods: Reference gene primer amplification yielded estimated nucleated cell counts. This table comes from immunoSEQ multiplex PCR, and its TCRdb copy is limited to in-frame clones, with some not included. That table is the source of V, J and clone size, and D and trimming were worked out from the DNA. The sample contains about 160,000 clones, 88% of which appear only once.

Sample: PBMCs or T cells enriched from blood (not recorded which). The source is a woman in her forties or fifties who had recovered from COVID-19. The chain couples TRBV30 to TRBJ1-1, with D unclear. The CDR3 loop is CAWRGQTEAFF. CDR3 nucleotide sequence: TGTGCCTGGAGGGGCCAGACTGAAGCTTTCTTT.